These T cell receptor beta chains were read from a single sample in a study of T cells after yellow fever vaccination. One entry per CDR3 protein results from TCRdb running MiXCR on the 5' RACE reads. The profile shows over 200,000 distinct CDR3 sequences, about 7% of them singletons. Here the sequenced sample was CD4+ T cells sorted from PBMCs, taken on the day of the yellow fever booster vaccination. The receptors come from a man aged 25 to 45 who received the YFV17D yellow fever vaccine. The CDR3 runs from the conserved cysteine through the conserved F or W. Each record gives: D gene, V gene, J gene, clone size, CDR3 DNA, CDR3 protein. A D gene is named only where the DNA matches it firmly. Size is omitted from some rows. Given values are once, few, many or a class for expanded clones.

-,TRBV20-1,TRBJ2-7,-,TGCAGTGCCGTCCCGGGAGAATACGAGCAGTACTTC,CSAVPGEYEQYF
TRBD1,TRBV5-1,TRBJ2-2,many,TGCGCCAGCAGCTCCGACAGGGCGAGCACCGGGGAGCTGTTTTTT,CASSSDRASTGELFF
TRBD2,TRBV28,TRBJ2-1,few,TGTGCCAGCAGTTTATATCGGGAGGAGGCCTACAATGAGCAGTTCTTC,CASSLYREEAYNEQFF
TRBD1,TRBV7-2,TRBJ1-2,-,TGTGCCAGCAGCACCCGGGACAGCTCTTCTGGCTACACCTTC,CASSTRDSSSGYTF
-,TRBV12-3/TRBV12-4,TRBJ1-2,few,TGTGCCAGCAGTTTATTCGGCAGGGAATTCTACACCTTC,CASSLFGREFYTF
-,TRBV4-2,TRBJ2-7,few,TGTGCCAGCAGCCAAGGCGGCTCGGGGCAATACGAGCAGTACTTC,CASSQGGSGQYEQYF
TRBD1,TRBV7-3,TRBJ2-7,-,TGTGCCAGCAGCATAAGGGACAGCTCCTACGAGCAGTACTTC,CASSIRDSSYEQYF
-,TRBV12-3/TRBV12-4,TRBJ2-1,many,TGTGCCAGCAGACGATCCTTAGGGGAGATGGGTGAGCAGTTCTTC,CASRRSLGEMGEQFF
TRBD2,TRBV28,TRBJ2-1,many,TGTGCCAGCAGTCCCATTAGCGGGAGGGACTACAATGAGCAGTTCTTC,CASSPISGRDYNEQFF
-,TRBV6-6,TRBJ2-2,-,TGTGCCAGCAGTGGTTACGGGGAGCTGTTTTTT,CASSGYGELFF
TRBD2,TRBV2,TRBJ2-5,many,TGTGCCAGCAGGGGACTAGCGGAACCTAAAGAGACCCAGTACTTC,CASRGLAEPKETQYF
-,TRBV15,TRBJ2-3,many,TGTGCCACCAGCAGGGAGACTACAGATACGCAGTATTTT,CATSRETTDTQYF
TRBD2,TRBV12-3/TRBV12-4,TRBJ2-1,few,TGTGCCAGCAGCAGCGGGAAAACCTACAATGAGCAGTTCTTC,CASSSGKTYNEQFF
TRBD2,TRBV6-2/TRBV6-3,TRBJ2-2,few,TGTGCCAGCACCTATTCGACTAGCGGGAGTGTCACCGGGGAGCTGTTTTTT,CASTYSTSGSVTGELFF
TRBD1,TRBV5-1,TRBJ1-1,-,TGCGCCAGCAGCTTTGGGACAGGAATGAACACTGAAGCTTTCTTT,CASSFGTGMNTEAFF
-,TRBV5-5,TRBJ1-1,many,TGTGCCAGCAGCTTGCCCCAGACAGGGAACACTGAAGCTTTCTTT,CASSLPQTGNTEAFF
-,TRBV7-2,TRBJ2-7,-,TGTGCCAGCAGCTTAGCCGGGAATACAGTCTACGAGCAGTACTTC,CASSLAGNTVYEQYF
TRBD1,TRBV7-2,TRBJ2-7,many,TGTGCCAGCAGCCCTTGGACAGGGAGATCCTACGAGCAGTACTTC,CASSPWTGRSYEQYF
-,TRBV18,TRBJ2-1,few,TGTGCCAGCTCACCCGACCGCCGGGTCAATGAGCAGTTCTTC,CASSPDRRVNEQFF
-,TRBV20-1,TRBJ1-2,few,TGCAGTGCTACGGGCCAGGGGCGCAGCTATGGCTACACCTTC,CSATGQGRSYGYTF
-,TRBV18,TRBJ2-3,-,TGTGCCAGCTCTCAGGGGCCCCCTCCAGATACGCAGTATTTT,CASSQGPPPDTQYF
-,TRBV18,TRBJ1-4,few,TGTGCCAGCTCACCGAAATCAACTAATGAAAAACTGTTTTTT,CASSPKSTNEKLFF
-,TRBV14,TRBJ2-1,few,TGTGCCAGCAGCCAGGTGCCCCCTAGGCAACAGTTCTTC,CASSQVPPRQQFF
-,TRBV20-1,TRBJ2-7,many,TGCAGTGCTAGAGCGGGAGATCGGGAGCAGTACTTC,CSARAGDREQYF
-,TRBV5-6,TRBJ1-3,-,TGTGCCAGCAGCTGGATGACGGGAGGAAACACCATATATTTT,CASSWMTGGNTIYF
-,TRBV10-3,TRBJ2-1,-,TGTGCCATCAGTGTGCATAATGAGCAGTTCTTC,CAISVHNEQFF
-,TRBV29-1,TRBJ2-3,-,TGCAGCGTTGAAGAATGGAGCGGCACAGATACGCAGTATTTT,CSVEEWSGTDTQYF
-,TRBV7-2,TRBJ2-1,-,TGTGCCAGCAGCGGCACCCCTAGCTCCTACAATGAGCAGTTCTTC,CASSGTPSSYNEQFF
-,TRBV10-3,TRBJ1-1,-,TGTGCCATCAGTGAGGGCGAACAGCGGAACACTGAAGCTTTCTTT,CAISEGEQRNTEAFF
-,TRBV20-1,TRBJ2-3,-,TGCAGTGCTAGAGATTTAAGGGGGAGTAAGGCAGATACGCAGTATTTT,CSARDLRGSKADTQYF
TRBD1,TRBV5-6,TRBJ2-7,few,TGTGCCAGCAGCGACCGGGACAGGGGACGCTACGAGCAGTACTTC,CASSDRDRGRYEQYF
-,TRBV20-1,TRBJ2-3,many,TGCAGTGCTAGTGGTCCGGCCGATACGCAGTATTTT,CSASGPADTQYF
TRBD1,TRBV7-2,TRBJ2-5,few,TGTGCCAGCAGCTACCAGGGGGCTCGGGAGACCCAGTACTTC,CASSYQGARETQYF
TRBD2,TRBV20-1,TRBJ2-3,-,TGCAGTGCTAGGACTAGCGGGTGGCGCACAGATACGCAGTATTTT,CSARTSGWRTDTQYF
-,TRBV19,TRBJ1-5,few,TGTGCCAGTAGACTTATACCGGGCAGGGTTCAGCCCCAGCATTTT,CASRLIPGRVQPQHF
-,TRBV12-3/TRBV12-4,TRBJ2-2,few,TGTGCCAGCGGTCCCATGGCCCCCGGGGAGCTGTTTTTT,CASGPMAPGELFF